The clone carrying this T cell receptor (beta chain) was picked up a small number of times. Its target is unknown. The entry originates in a study of T cells in Graves' hyperthyroidism and ophthalmopathy. General observations from the study: Among thyroid clonotypes expanded above 0.001, most also appeared in blood.

The V segment lost 4 bases and the J segment 5 bases; nucleotides outside the gene matches: 4. CDR1 SQVTM and CDR2 ANQGSEA come from the germline V gene. This CDR3 comprises 14 residues. Uncontrolled infections, other autoimmune diseases, pregnancy or lactation led to exclusion of patients. Amplification yielded TCR beta CDR3 regions, with RNA transcripts as the source. Researchers ran a first-round RT-PCR on the TCR CDR3 using the HTBI primer set. TCRdb re-called the multiplex PCR reads with MiXCR, one entry per CDR3 protein. Seen here are 350,000 or so distinct CDR3 sequences, about a sixth observed once, and the top ten hold roughly 15%.

The sequenced sample consisted of blood. The chain has TRBV29-1 and TRBJ2-5; 13 bases are a match to TRBD2. The sequence was collected from a woman between 40 and 55 years old with Graves' ophthalmopathy. As DNA, the CDR3 is TGCAGCGTTGGGACTAGCGGGAGTAGGGAGACCCAGTACTTC. Translating it yields CSVGTSGSRETQYF.